What follows are 22 T cell receptor beta chains derived from one specimen sequenced in a study of blood T cell repertoires in COVID-19. The table came from immunoSEQ multiplex PCR; TCRdb's copy has only in-frame clones and leaves some out. This sample carries 250,000 to 300,000 clones, 88% of them seen once, and the ten largest clones take around 11%. The sample was peripheral blood. All receptors come from a woman younger than 45 with COVID-19, enrolled during active disease.

The chain recombines TRBV2 with TRBJ1-1; 7 bases are shared with TRBD1. The CDR3 covers 14 residues. Germline lookup yields CDR1 SNHLY and CDR2 FYNNEI. Trimming took 2 bases from V and 4 from J; bases not matched to a gene: 4. The CDR3 spells CASSEYRGLTEAFF. The DNA for the CDR3 is TGTGCCAGCAGTGAATACAGGGGCCTCACTGAAGCTTTCTTT.

V and J are TRBV30 and TRBJ1-2; possibly TRBD1 for D (5 bases). Trimming took 7 bases from V and 5 from J, leaving 11 bases between them. Per the germline V gene, CDR1 is GTSNPN and CDR2 is SVGIG (reference sequence). The CDR3 has 11 residues. The CDR3: CALRGSYGYTF. The CDR3 DNA is TGTGCCTTGCGGGGGTCATATGGCTACACCTTC.

The J gene is TRBJ1-5, the V gene TRBV19, with 9 bases fitting TRBD1. The CDR3 extends over 15 amino acids. Germline V gene data show CDR1 as LNHDA and CDR2 as SQIVND (reference sequence). The V gene end was trimmed by 3 bases and the J gene end by 7 bases; junction bases not matched to a gene: 7. The CDR3 DNA sequence: TGTGCCAGTAGTATTCGGACAGGGGCAGGGCAGCCCCAGCATTTT. Protein product: CASSIRTGAGQPQHF. Drawing the rest from reference TRBV19 and TRBJ1-5, the complete variable domain is DGGITQSPKYLFRKEGQNVTLSCEQNLNHDAMYWYRQDPGQGLRLIYYSQIVNDFQKGDIAEGYSVSREKKESFPLTVTSAQKNPTAFYLCASSIRTGAGQPQHFGDGTRLSIL.

This chain links TRBV7-9 with TRBJ1-2, with TRBD1 matching over 9 bases. Germline V lookup: CDR1 SEHNR, CDR2 FQNEAQ (reference sequence). The CDR3 loop spans 15 amino acids. V shed 1 base and J 4 bases; nucleotides not matched to a gene: 4. CDR3 sequence: CASSLVGTGLYGYTF. The CDR3 DNA reads TGTGCCAGCAGCTTAGTGGGGACAGGGCTCTATGGCTACACCTTC. Full variable domain (rest looked up from reference TRBV7-9 and TRBJ1-2): DTGVSQNPRHKITKRGQNVTFRCDPISEHNRLYWYRQTLGQGPEFLTYFQNEAQLEKSRLLSDRFSAERPKGSFSTLEIQRTEQGDSAMYLCASSLVGTGLYGYTFGSGTRLTVV.

This sequence joins TRBV24-1 and TRBJ2-2; possible D gene TRBD2, 6 bases. V shed 2 bases and J shed 0 bases, with 12 bases lying between them. CDR1 and CDR2 from the germline V gene are KGHDR and SFDVKD. This CDR3 comprises 17 residues. In nucleotides, the CDR3 is TGTGCCACCAGTGATTGGATCAGCGGGTCGAACACCGGGGAGCTGTTTTTT. Translated, it gives CATSDWISGSNTGELFF.

The sample holds one count of this clone. The chain joins TRBV5-1 to TRBJ2-5; TRBD2 might be the D (7 bases). Germline values: CDR1 SGHRS, CDR2 YFSETQ. The CDR3 contains 14 residues. The V and J ends lost 0 bases and 5 bases respectively, with 11 bases between them. CDR3 residues: CASSLAGGWETQYF. In nucleotides, the CDR3 is TGCGCCAGCAGCTTGGCGGGGGGCTGGGAGACCCAGTACTTC.

Turning to this clone: The sample has other DNA sequences that encode this CDR3 too. This chain joins TRBV12-3 or TRBV12-4 and TRBJ1-2; no definite D call. There are 12 residues in the CDR3. The V and J ends lost 4 bases and 1 base respectively, with 4 bases between them. In DNA, the CDR3 is TGTGCCAGCAGTTCGAGTAACTATGGCTACACCTTC. This codes for CASSSSNYGYTF.

This clone was seen more than once but under ten times. The chain recombines TRBV7-8 with TRBJ2-7; TRBD2 aligns across 7 bases. V dropped 0 bases and J dropped 2; count of bases not matched to a gene: 1. The germline V gene has CDR1 SGHVS and CDR2 FQNEAQ. This CDR3 comprises 14 residues. CDR3 protein: CASSLAGGPYEQYF. The CDR3 nucleotides are TGTGCCAGCAGCTTAGCGGGAGGGCCCTACGAGCAGTACTTC.

This chain connects TRBV10-3 to TRBJ1-3; perhaps TRBD1 as D (5 bases). This CDR3 is 15 amino acids long. The V end was cut by 0 bases, the J end by 0 bases, with 6 bases between. Germline loops: CDR1 ENHRY, CDR2 SYGVKD. The chain's CDR3 is CAISESTDSGNTIYF. As DNA, the CDR3 is TGTGCCATCAGTGAGTCGACAGACTCTGGAAACACCATATATTTT.

This chain connects TRBV18 to TRBJ2-3; 10 bases map to TRBD1. The CDR3 contains 16 residues. The germline V gene encodes CDR1 KGHSH and CDR2 LQKENI. V was clipped by 3 bases and J by 2 bases; unmatched bases: 5. The CDR3 region has the DNA TGTGCCAGCTCACCCTTGGGACAGGGGAACACAGATACGCAGTATTTT. Amino acids: CASSPLGQGNTDTQYF.

This clone was observed once. The CDR3 reads CASSLSSFRGYGYTF. As DNA, the CDR3 is TGTGCCAGCAGTTTATCGAGTTTCAGGGGATATGGCTACACCTTC. The chain combines TRBV27 with TRBJ1-2; a weak D match, TRBD1 (6 bases). Per germline, CDR1 MNHEY and CDR2 SMNVEV (reference sequence). CDR3 size: 15 residues. Deletions cut 0 bases from V and 5 bases from J, with 13 bases between.

The chain is built from TRBV5-4 and TRBJ2-7; tentatively, D is TRBD1 (7 bases). Between the trimmed V and J ends, which lost 5 bases and 7 bases, there was a span of 22 bases. CDR1 is SGHNT, CDR2 YYREEE, per germline (reference sequence). The CDR3 covers 15 residues. The CDR3 nucleotides are TGTGCCAGCAGTTTAGGCGGAGGGGGCCTAGGGGAGCAGTACTTC. It codes for CASSLGGGGLGEQYF.

This clone has a single count. The V call is TRBV9, the J call TRBJ2-7; 11 bases fit TRBD2. Losses at the gene ends were 4 bases for V and 4 bases for J; bases not matched to a gene: 7. Germline loops: CDR1 SGDLS, CDR2 YYNGEE. The CDR3 is 15 residues long. The CDR3 coding sequence is TGTGCCAGCAGCCCCCTGACTAGCGGGATTTACGAGCAGTACTTC. Translation: CASSPLTSGIYEQYF.

V and J are TRBV9 and TRBJ1-3; D remains unclear. V lost 0 bases and J lost 4, with 5 bases in between. Per germline, CDR1 SGDLS and CDR2 YYNGEE. This CDR3 is built from 13 residues. The CDR3 sequence: CASSVELGNTIYF. The DNA for the CDR3 is TGTGCCAGCAGCGTAGAATTAGGAAACACCATATATTTT.

This clone showed up just once. The same CDR3 is also encoded by other DNA sequences in this sample. The chain links TRBV5-1 to TRBJ2-1, with 8 bases that match TRBD2. With 0 bases clipped from V and 0 bases from J, the junction kept 2 bases outside the gene matches. The CDR3 is 16 residues long. Germline V gene lookup returns CDR1 SGHRS and CDR2 YFSETQ. The CDR3 region is CASSLAGGSSYNEQFF. The DNA for the CDR3 is TGCGCCAGCAGCTTGGCGGGAGGGAGCTCCTACAATGAGCAGTTCTTC.

The CDR3, as DNA: TGTGCCAGCAGTGAACTACTAGCGGGAGAGGGGTACAATGAGCAGTTCTTC. Protein: CASSELLAGEGYNEQFF. The chain links TRBV2 to TRBJ2-1, with TRBD2 matching over 11 bases. V lost 2 bases and J lost 4; bases outside the gene matches: 7. The CDR3 loop spans 17 amino acids. Looked up from germline, CDR1 is SNHLY and CDR2 is FYNNEI.

This chain links TRBV29-1 with TRBJ1-1, with TRBD1 matching 9 bases. This CDR3 is built from 15 residues. V trimming: 7 bases; J trimming: 4 bases; junction bases outside the gene matches: 13. Germline CDR1 SQVTM, CDR2 ANQGSEA. The CDR3: CSAKPGTGWGTEAFF. The CDR3 DNA follows: TGCAGCGCGAAACCCGGGACAGGGTGGGGCACTGAAGCTTTCTTT.

The V call is TRBV28, the J call TRBJ2-3; TRBD2 aligns across 7 bases. The CDR3 has 16 amino acids. Trimming removed 5 bases from V and 6 bases from J; junction bases left unmatched: 14. The germline gives CDR1 MDHEN, CDR2 SYDVKM. The CDR3 spells CASSPRGRGRDDTQYF. In DNA form, the CDR3 reads TGTGCCAGCAGTCCGCGTGGGAGGGGTAGAGACGATACGCAGTATTTT.

V gene TRBV5-4 combines with J gene TRBJ2-1; D possibly corresponds to TRBD2 (5 bases). The CDR3 length is 15 residues. Per the germline V gene, CDR1 is SGHNT and CDR2 is YYREEE (reference sequence). V gave up 0 bases and J gave up 3 bases, with 10 bases separating them. CDR3 region: CASSLDRGHYNEQFF. The CDR3 nucleotides are TGTGCCAGCAGCTTGGATCGCGGGCACTACAATGAGCAGTTCTTC.

The DNA of the CDR3 is TGCGCCAGCAGCCCGGGGGGAACTAATGAAAAACTGTTTTTT. This sequence encodes CASSPGGTNEKLFF. The V and J genes are TRBV5-1 and TRBJ1-4, with D possibly being TRBD1 (5 bases). There are 14 residues in the CDR3. Trimming took off 4 bases at V and 1 base at J, with 8 bases between the two ends. Germline lookup yields CDR1 SGHRS and CDR2 YFSETQ.

This clone was detected only once. V is TRBV6-6 and J is TRBJ2-5; D is undetermined. This CDR3 is 14 amino acids long. V lost 5 bases and J lost 0, with 10 bases in between. Germline V lookup: CDR1 MNHNY, CDR2 SVGAGI (reference sequence). CDR3 nucleotides: TGTGCCAGCAGTCGCCCGAGAGACCAAGAGACCCAGTACTTC. As protein: CASSRPRDQETQYF.

The chain joins TRBV18 to TRBJ1-3, with 7 bases identical to TRBD1. The CDR3 loop spans 16 amino acids. From germline, CDR1 is KGHSH and CDR2 LQKENI. The V segment lost 3 bases and the J segment 4 bases; nucleotides outside the gene matches: 9. The CDR3 DNA is TGTGCCAGCTCACCGGGACAGCTCACCTCCGGAAACACCATATATTTT. It yields the protein CASSPGQLTSGNTIYF.